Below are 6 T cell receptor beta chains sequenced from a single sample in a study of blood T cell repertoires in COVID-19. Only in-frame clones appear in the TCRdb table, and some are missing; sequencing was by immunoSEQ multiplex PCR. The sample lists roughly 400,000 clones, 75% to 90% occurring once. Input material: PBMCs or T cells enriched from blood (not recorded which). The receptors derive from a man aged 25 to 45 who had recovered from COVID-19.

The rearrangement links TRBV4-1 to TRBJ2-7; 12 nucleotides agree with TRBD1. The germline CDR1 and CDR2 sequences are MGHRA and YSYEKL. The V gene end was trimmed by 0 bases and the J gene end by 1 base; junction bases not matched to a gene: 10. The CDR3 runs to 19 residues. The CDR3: CASSQDGTGGGVGSYEQYF. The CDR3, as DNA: TGCGCCAGCAGCCAAGATGGGACAGGGGGCGGGGTTGGGTCCTACGAGCAGTACTTC.

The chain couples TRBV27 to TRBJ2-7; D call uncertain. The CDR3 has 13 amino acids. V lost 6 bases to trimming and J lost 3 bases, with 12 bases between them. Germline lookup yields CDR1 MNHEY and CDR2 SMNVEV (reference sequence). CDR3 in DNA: TGTGCCAGCAGCCCCATGTCAGACTACGAGCAGTACTTC. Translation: CASSPMSDYEQYF.

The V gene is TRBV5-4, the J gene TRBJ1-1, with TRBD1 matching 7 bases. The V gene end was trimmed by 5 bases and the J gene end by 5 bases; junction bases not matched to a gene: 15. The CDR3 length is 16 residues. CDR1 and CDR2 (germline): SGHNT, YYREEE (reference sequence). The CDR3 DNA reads TGTGCCAGCAGGAGTAGCGACAGGGAGGCTTGGACTGAAGCTTTCTTT. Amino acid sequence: CASRSSDREAWTEAFF.

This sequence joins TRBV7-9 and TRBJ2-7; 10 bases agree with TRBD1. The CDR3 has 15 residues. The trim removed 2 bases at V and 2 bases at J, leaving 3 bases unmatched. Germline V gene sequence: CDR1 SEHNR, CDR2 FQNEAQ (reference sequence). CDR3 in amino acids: CASSLQDRGTYEQYF. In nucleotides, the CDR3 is TGTGCCAGCAGCTTACAGGACAGGGGGACCTACGAGCAGTACTTC.

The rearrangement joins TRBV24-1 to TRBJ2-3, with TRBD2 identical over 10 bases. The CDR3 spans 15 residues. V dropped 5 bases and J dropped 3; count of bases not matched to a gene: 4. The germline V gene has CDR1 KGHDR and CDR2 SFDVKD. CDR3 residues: CATSASGRKTDTQYF. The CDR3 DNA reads TGTGCCACCAGTGCTAGCGGGAGAAAGACAGATACGCAGTATTTT.

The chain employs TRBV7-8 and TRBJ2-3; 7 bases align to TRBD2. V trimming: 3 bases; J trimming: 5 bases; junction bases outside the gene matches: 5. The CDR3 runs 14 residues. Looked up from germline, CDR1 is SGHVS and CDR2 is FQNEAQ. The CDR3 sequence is CASSLRGGIDTQYF. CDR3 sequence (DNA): TGTGCCAGCAGCTTGAGGGGAGGGATAGATACGCAGTATTTT.